The next 7 T cell receptor beta chains were all read from a single sample in a study of cytomegalovirus exposure and HLA in healthy donors (dated by TCRdb to about 2017). Libraries were prepared through the immunoSEQ multiplex PCR assay. A mixture of 60 forward primers for TCR Vbeta segments and 13 reverse primers for TCR Jbeta segments was used in the multiplex PCR. TCRdb took this table from immuneACCESS and kept in-frame rearrangements with V and J called. Such tables lack part of the clones; where checked against another copy, unresolved V genes explain under half of the gap, and the rest is unexplained. The sample has about 130,000 clones on record, about three quarters of them singletons. The top ten constitute roughly 3% of the sample. The source material was PBMCs. These receptor sequences come from a woman aged 60-75 years in good health and CMV-seropositive.

The gene calls are TRBV6-6 and TRBJ2-5; maybe TRBD2 (6 bases). V was pared by 3 bases and J by 2 bases, with 10 bases between. The CDR3 runs to 14 residues. From germline, CDR1 is MNHNY and CDR2 SVGAGI (reference sequence). CDR3 amino acids: CASSYAGRQETQYF. The CDR3, as DNA: TGTGCCAGCAGTTATGCAGGGAGGCAAGAGACCCAGTACTTC.

The chain recombines TRBV5-1 with TRBJ1-4; possible D gene TRBD1, 6 bases. V shed 4 bases and J shed 1 base, with 11 bases lying between them. The CDR3 is made up of 15 amino acids. From germline, CDR1 is SGHRS and CDR2 YFSETQ. The CDR3 nucleotides are TGCGCCAGCAGCCCGGTACAGGGAACTAATGAAAAACTGTTTTTT. It specifies CASSPVQGTNEKLFF.

This clone occurred a few times. The chain recombines TRBV27 with TRBJ1-6; D may be TRBD1 (5 bases). The CDR3 loop spans 13 amino acids. Trimming cost V 3 bases and J 15 bases, with 15 bases left between them. Germline CDR1 reads MNHEY; CDR2 reads SMNVEV (reference sequence). Written as DNA, the CDR3 is TGTGCCAGCAGTTTGGGTGGGGCGCTGCTCCTCCACTTT. Residues: CASSLGGALLLHF.

The chain combines TRBV6-5 with TRBJ1-1; unclear D gene. Germline V CDR1 and CDR2: MNHEY, SVGAGI. The CDR3 loop spans 14 amino acids. Trimming removed 2 bases at V and 0 bases at J, with 7 bases between. CDR3 amino acids: CASSYATVNTEAFF. CDR3 in DNA: TGTGCCAGCAGTTACGCAACAGTGAACACTGAAGCTTTCTTT.

V usage is TRBV7-3 and J usage is TRBJ1-4, with D maybe TRBD1 (6 bases). CDR3 length equals 13 residues. V gave up 10 bases and J gave up 4 bases, with 13 bases separating them. The germline V gene has CDR1 SGHTA and CDR2 FQGTGA. This CDR3 reads CAIARGHNEKLFF. CDR3 DNA: TGTGCCATAGCACGGGGACATAATGAAAAACTGTTTTTT.

This clone was seen more than once but under ten times. The chain couples TRBV5-1 to TRBJ1-2; D might be TRBD1 (6 bases). The CDR3 runs 15 residues. V shed 4 bases and J shed 3 bases, with 16 bases lying between them. CDR1 is SGHRS, CDR2 YFSETQ, per germline. The CDR3 bases are TGCGCCAGCAGCCCAGGGAGGGGGGCGTACTATGGCTACACCTTC. Its protein product is CASSPGRGAYYGYTF. The whole variable domain, remainder taken from reference TRBV5-1 and TRBJ1-2, is KAGVTQTPRYLIKTRGQQVTLSCSPISGHRSVSWYQQTPGQGLQFLFEYFSETQRNKGNFPGRFSGRQFSNSRSEMNVSTLELGDSALYLCASSPGRGAYYGYTFGSGTRLTVV.

V usage is TRBV6-6 and J usage is TRBJ1-1; TRBD1 matches 7 bases. Germline CDR1 MNHNY, CDR2 SVGAGI (reference sequence). Trimming took 6 bases from V and 3 from J; bases not matched to a gene: 13. This CDR3 has 16 amino acids. DNA for the CDR3: TGTGCCAGCAGCCCCCTACGGAGGGGGCGCGACACTGAAGCTTTCTTT. As protein: CASSPLRRGRDTEAFF.